The clone carrying this T cell receptor (beta chain) was seen a handful of times. CDR3 size: 11 residues. Germline CDR1 reads DFQATT; CDR2 reads SNEGSKA (reference sequence). Trimming pared 6 bases from V and 8 bases from J, leaving 12 bases between. Unique molecular identifiers were used in preparing the TCRbeta library. TCRdb re-called the PCR reads through MiXCR, storing one row per CDR3 protein. The data show 380,000 or so distinct CDR3 sequences, 13% seen once. The source of the sample is a study of T-cell reconstitution after alpha-beta-depleted transplantation in children. The starting material was PBMCs, obtained from the stem cell graft. This clonotype was sampled from a human donor who donated a stem cell graft to a child with Fanconi anemia. This rearrangement joins TRBV20-1 to TRBJ2-3; D possibly corresponds to TRBD2 (6 bases). The CDR3 sequence: CSAKLGGTQYF. The CDR3 coding sequence is TGCAGTGCGAAGCTCGGGGGTACGCAGTATTTT.